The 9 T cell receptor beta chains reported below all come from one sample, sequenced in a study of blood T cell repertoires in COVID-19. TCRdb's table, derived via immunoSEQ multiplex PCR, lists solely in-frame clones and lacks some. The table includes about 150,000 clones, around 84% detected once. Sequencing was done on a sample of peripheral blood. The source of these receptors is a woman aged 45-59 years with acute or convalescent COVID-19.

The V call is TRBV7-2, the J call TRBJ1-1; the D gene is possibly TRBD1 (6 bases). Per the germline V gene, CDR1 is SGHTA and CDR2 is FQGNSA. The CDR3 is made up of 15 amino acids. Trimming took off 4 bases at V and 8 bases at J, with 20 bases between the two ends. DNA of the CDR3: TGTGCCAGCAGCTCTATGACAGGCATCCACCGAGAAGCTTTCTTT. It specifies CASSSMTGIHREAFF.

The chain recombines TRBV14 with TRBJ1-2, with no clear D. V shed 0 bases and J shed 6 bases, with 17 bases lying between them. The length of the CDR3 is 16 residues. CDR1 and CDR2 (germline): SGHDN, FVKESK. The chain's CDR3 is CASSQDWASQLNGYTF. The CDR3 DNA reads TGTGCCAGCAGCCAAGACTGGGCCAGCCAACTGAATGGCTACACCTTC.

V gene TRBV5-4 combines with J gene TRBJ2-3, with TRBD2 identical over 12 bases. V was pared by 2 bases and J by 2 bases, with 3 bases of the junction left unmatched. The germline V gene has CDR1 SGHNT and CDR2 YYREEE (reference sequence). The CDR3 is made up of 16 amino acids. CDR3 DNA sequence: TGTGCCAGCAGCTTTGGGACTAGCGGGCCCACAGATACGCAGTATTTT. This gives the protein CASSFGTSGPTDTQYF.

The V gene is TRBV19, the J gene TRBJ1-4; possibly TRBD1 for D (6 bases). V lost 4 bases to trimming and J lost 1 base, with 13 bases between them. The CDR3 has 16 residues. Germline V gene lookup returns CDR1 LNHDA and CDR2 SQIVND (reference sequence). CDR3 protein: CASSTSGTLTNEKLFF. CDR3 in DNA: TGTGCCAGTAGTACCTCCGGGACACTAACTAATGAAAAACTGTTTTTT.

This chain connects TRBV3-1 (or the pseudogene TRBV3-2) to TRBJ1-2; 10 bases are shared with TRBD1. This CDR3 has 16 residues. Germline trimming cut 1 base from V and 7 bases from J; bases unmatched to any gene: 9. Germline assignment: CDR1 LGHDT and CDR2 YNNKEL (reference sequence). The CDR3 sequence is CASSQGYDRGLSGYTF. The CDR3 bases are TGTGCCAGCAGCCAAGGGTACGACAGGGGGCTCAGTGGCTACACCTTC.

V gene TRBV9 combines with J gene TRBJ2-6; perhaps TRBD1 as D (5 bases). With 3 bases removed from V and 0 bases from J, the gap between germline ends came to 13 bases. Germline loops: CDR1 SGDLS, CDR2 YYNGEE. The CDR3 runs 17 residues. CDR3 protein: CASSALPQGSGANVLTF. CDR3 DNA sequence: TGTGCCAGCAGCGCCCTACCCCAGGGCTCTGGGGCCAACGTCCTGACTTTC. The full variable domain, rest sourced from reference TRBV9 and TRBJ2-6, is DSGVTQTPKHLITATGQRVTLRCSPRSGDLSVYWYQQSLDQGLQFLIQYYNGEERAKGNILERFSAQQFPDLHSELNLSSLELGDSALYFCASSALPQGSGANVLTFGAGSRLTVL.

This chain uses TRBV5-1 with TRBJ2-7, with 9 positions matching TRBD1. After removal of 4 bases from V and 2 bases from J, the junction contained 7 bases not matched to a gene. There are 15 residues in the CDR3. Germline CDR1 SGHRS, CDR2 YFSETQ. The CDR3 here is CASSPDGTGTYEQYF. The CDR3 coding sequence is TGCGCCAGCAGCCCGGATGGGACAGGGACCTACGAGCAGTACTTC.

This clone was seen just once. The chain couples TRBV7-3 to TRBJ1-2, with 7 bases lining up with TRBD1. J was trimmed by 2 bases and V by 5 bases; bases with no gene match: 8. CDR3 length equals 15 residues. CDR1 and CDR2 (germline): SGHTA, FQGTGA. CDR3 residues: CASSPRQGGNYGYTF. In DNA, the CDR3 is TGTGCCAGCAGCCCTAGACAGGGCGGGAACTATGGCTACACCTTC.

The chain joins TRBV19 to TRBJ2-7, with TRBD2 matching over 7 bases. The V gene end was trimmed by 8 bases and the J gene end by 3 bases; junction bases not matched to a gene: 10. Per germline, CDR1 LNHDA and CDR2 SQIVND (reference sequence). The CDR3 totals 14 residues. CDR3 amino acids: CASSLAGGGYEQYF. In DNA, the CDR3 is TGTGCCAGTTCCCTCGCGGGCGGGGGCTACGAGCAGTACTTC.